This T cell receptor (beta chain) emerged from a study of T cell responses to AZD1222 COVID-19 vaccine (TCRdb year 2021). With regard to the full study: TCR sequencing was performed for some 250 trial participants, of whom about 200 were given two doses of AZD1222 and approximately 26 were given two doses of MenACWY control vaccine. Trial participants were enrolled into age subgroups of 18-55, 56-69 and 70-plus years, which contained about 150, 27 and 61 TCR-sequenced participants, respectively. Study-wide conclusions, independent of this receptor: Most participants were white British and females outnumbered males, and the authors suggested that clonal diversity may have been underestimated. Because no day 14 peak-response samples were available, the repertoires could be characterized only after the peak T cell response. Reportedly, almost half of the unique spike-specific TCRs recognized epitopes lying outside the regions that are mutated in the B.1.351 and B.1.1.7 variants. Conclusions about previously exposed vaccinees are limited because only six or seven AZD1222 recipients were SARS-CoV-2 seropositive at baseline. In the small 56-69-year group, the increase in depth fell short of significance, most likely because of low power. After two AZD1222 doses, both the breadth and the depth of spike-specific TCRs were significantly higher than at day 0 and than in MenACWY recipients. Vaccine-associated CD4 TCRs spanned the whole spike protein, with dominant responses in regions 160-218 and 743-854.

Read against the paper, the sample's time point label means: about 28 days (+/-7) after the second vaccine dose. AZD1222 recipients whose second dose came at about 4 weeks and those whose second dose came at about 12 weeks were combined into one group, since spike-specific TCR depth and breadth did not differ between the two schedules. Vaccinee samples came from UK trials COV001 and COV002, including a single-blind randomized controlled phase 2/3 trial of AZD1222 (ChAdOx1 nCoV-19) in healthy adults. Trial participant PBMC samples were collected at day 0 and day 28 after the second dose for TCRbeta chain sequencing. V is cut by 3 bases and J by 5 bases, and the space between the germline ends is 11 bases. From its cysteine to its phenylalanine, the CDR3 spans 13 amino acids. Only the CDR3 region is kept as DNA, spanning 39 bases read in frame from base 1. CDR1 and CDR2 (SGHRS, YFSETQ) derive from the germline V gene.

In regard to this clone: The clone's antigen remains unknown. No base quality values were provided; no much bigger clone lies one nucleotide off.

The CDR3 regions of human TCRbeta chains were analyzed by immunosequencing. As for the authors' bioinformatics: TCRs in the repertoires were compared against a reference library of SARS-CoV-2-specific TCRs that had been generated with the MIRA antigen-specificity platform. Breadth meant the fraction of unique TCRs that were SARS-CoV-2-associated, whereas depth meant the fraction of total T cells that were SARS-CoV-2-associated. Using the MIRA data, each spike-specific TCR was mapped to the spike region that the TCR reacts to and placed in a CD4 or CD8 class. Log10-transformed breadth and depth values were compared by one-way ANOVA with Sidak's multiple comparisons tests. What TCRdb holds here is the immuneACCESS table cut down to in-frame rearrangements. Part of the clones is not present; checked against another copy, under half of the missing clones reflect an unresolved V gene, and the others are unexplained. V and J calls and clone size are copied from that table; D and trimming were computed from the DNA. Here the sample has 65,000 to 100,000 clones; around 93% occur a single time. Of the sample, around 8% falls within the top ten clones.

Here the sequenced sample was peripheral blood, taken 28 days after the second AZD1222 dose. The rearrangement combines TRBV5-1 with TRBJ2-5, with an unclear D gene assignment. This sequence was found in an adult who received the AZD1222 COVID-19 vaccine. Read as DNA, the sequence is TGCGCCAGCAGCTCTCTAGGAGAGGAGACCCAGTACTTC. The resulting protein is CASSSLGEETQYF.